These T cell receptor beta chains were read from a single sample in a study of blood T cell repertoires in COVID-19. Sequencing used immunoSEQ multiplex PCR; TCRdb keeps in-frame clones, though not all of them. The table includes about 120,000 clones, 60% to 80% detected once. Specimen: peripheral blood. The source is a woman between 70 and 85 years old with acute or convalescent COVID-19. Both conserved end residues are part of each CDR3. Each record gives: D gene, J gene, V gene, clone size, CDR3 DNA, CDR3 protein. D genes are given only for firm matches. Only some rows state a clone size, as once, few, many or a class for expanded clones.

>TRBD1|TRBJ2-7|TRBV5-1|many
TGCGCCAGCAGCCCCGGACAGGCAAATCCCTACGAGCAGTACTTC
CASSPGQANPYEQYF
>-|TRBJ2-2|TRBV14|-
TGTGCCAGCAGCCAACATGGGACATTAAACACCGGGGAGCTGTTTTTT
CASSQHGTLNTGELFF
>-|TRBJ1-3|TRBV23-1|-
TGCGCCAGCAGTCAATCGTTATTCGGGGGAGCTTGTGGAAACACCATATATTTT
CASSQSLFGGACGNTIYF
>-|TRBJ2-3|TRBV6-6|-
TGTGCCAGCAGTTACGGGGCAGTCACAGATACGCAGTATTTT
CASSYGAVTDTQYF
>TRBD2|TRBJ2-3|TRBV29-1|-
TGCAGCGTTCGGACAGGACTAGCGAGCACAGATACGCAGTATTTT
CSVRTGLASTDTQYF
>-|TRBJ2-2|TRBV11-2|-
TGTGCCAGCAGCTTACATCAGGTTCGGAACACCGGGGAGCTGTTTTTT
CASSLHQVRNTGELFF
>-|TRBJ2-3|TRBV28|few
TGTGCCAGCAGTTCAGGGATCACAGATACGCAGTATTTT
CASSSGITDTQYF
>TRBD1|TRBJ2-1|TRBV27|few
TGTGCCAGCAGTTTATATGTGGGACAGGGGGTGTACGGTGAGCAGTTCTTC
CASSLYVGQGVYGEQFF
>-|TRBJ2-3|TRBV9|-
TGTGCCAGCAGCGTATCCTTTCCAGATACGCAATATTTT
CASSVSFPDTQYF
>-|TRBJ2-1|TRBV11-2|-
TGTGCCAGCAGCACTAGGACGCGGGATGAGCAGTTCTTC
CASSTRTRDEQFF
>TRBD1|TRBJ2-2|TRBV5-6|-
TGTGCCAGCCGGAAGGACAGGGACCACGGAGAGCTGTTTTTT
CASRKDRDHGELFF
>TRBD1|TRBJ1-1|TRBV9|-
TGTGCCAGCAGCGTATTGGGGACAGGGAAAGATGAAGCTTTCTTT
CASSVLGTGKDEAFF
>TRBD1|TRBJ1-6|TRBV6-5|-
TGTGCCAGCAGGACGACAGGGTTAGGTTCACCCCTCCACTTT
CASRTTGLGSPLHF
>TRBD1|TRBJ2-7|TRBV30|many
TGTGCCTGGGGTACAGGGGTATCCTACGAGCAGTACTTC
CAWGTGVSYEQYF
>TRBD1|TRBJ1-2|TRBV27|-
TGTGCCAGCAGTCCCGGACAGGGGGCGGGACGCTATGGCTACACCTTC
CASSPGQGAGRYGYTF
>TRBD1|TRBJ1-1|TRBV14|-
TGTGCCAGCAGCCAAGCACCAGGACAGGGGAACACTGAAGCTTTCTTT
CASSQAPGQGNTEAFF
>-|TRBJ2-5|TRBV5-4|-
TGTGCCAGCAGGTCGGGACACGTACAAGAGACCCAGTACTTC
CASRSGHVQETQYF
>TRBD2|TRBJ2-1|TRBV9|-
TGTGCCAGCAGCGTGGGAGGGGCTGCCTACAATGAGCAGTTCTTC
CASSVGGAAYNEQFF
>-|TRBJ2-5|TRBV27|-
TGTGCCAGCAGTTTGGGGCCGCGGCGAACCCAGTACTTC
CASSLGPRRTQYF
>-|TRBJ2-7|TRBV24-1|few
TGTGCCACCAGTGCTTCCGGAGCCAGCTCCTACGAGCAGTACTTC
CATSASGASSYEQYF
>TRBD1|TRBJ1-2|TRBV19|once
TGTGCCAGTAGTACTCCTCGACAGGGGCCCTTCGGCTACACCTTC
CASSTPRQGPFGYTF
>TRBD2|TRBJ2-5|TRBV3-1/TRBV3-2|-
TGTGCCAGCAGCCCTGGTGGGGGAGGGTATGGGGAGACCCAGTACTTC
CASSPGGGGYGETQYF
>-|TRBJ1-2|TRBV10-2|-
TGCGCCAGCAGTGAGACTGCCAGGGGCGGCCACTATGGCTACACCTTC
CASSETARGGHYGYTF
>-|TRBJ1-3|TRBV7-9|-
TGTGCCAGCAGCTCGGGACTAGAGGACTCTGGAAACACCATATATTTT
CASSSGLEDSGNTIYF
>TRBD1|TRBJ2-7|TRBV27|-
TGTGCCAGCAAAACCGACAGGGACTACGAGCAGTACTTC
CASKTDRDYEQYF
>TRBD1|TRBJ1-6|TRBV10-3|-
TGTGCCATCAGTGACCCAGGACAGGGACTATCACCCCTCCACTTT
CAISDPGQGLSPLHF
>TRBD2|TRBJ2-2|TRBV11-2|-
TGTGCCAGCAGCTTAGCTGTCAATAGCGGGAGCCGCGGGGAGCTGTTTTTT
CASSLAVNSGSRGELFF
>-|TRBJ2-3|TRBV7-2|few
-
CASSTSRGPTDTQYF
>-|TRBJ2-1|TRBV28|-
TGTGCCAGCAGTCCCGACGCGGGCCAGTTCTTC
CASSPDAGQFF
>-|TRBJ1-2|TRBV3-1/TRBV3-2|-
TGTGCCAGCAGCCAAGGCAGGGTAGCGGCTGGCTACACCTTC
CASSQGRVAAGYTF
>-|TRBJ1-1|TRBV30|once
TGTGCCTGGAGTGGCCTAAGAGTGGCTTTCTTT
CAWSGLRVAFF
>TRBD1|TRBJ2-7|TRBV6-1|few
TGTGCCAGCAGTGACCAAGGGACAGGGGATTACGAGCAGTACTTC
CASSDQGTGDYEQYF
>-|TRBJ1-2|TRBV6-5|-
TGTGCCAGCAGCCGATCTCAGACAGACGGCTACACCTTC
CASSRSQTDGYTF
>-|TRBJ2-3|TRBV7-6|-
TGTGCCAGCAGCTTAGGGCCGCACCCAGATACGCAGTATTTT
CASSLGPHPDTQYF
>-|TRBJ1-2|TRBV5-1|once
TGCGCCAGCAGCCCCGGCGGGGGCGGGGATGGCTACACCTTC
CASSPGGGGDGYTF
>TRBD1|TRBJ1-1|TRBV3-1/TRBV3-2|-
TGTGCCAGCAGCCAAACAGGGGGCGTGAGTGAAGCTTTCTTT
CASSQTGGVSEAFF
>TRBD2|TRBJ2-3|TRBV2|-
TGTGCCAGCAGCGGACTAGCGGGAGGCACGGGGACAGATACGCAGTATTTT
CASSGLAGGTGTDTQYF
>TRBD2|TRBJ2-2|TRBV27|-
TGTGCCAGCAGTTTATCGAAGGCGCTAGCGGGAGTCACCGGGGAGCTGTTTTTT
CASSLSKALAGVTGELFF
>-|TRBJ2-1|TRBV5-1|-
TGCGCCAGCAGCACACTCCCGGGATTTAGCGATGAGCAGTTCTTC
CASSTLPGFSDEQFF
>-|TRBJ1-2|TRBV7-9|few
TGTGCCAGCAGCTCCCCTCAGGGGGGCTACACCTTC
CASSSPQGGYTF
>-|TRBJ1-1|TRBV2|-
TGTGCCAGCAGTGTTGGGCCCCAAGAAGCTTTCTTT
CASSVGPQEAFF
>TRBD2|TRBJ2-5|TRBV6-2/TRBV6-3|-
TGTGCCAGCAGCCAATTAAAAGCGGGGGGGCTCCAAGAGACCCAGTACTTC
CASSQLKAGGLQETQYF